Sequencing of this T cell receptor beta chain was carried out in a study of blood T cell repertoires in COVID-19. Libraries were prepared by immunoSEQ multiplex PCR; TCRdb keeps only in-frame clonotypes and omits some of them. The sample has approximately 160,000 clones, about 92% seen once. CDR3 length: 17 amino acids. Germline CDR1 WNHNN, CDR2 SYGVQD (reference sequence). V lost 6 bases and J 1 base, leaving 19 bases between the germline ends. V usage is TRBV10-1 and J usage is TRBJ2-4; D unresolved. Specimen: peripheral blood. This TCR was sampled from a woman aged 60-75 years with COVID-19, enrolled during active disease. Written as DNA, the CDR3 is TGCGCCAGCAGCCAAACATCTTATCTCCTGGCCAAAAACATTCAGTACTTC. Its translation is CASSQTSYLLAKNIQYF.